The source of this T cell receptor (beta chain) is a study of low-dose radiotherapy and immunotherapy resistance in tumors. Time point meaning: before trial treatment. Germline V gene sequence: CDR1 SGHNT, CDR2 YYREEE (reference sequence). CDR3 length equals 15 residues. Trimming removed 0 bases at V and 4 bases at J, with 13 bases between. Priming of first-strand cDNA relied on TRAV- and TRBV-specific primers (covering alpha and beta chains). With a V-primer adapter and a constant-region primer, TCRs were amplified for about 19 PCR cycles. MiXCR, run by TCRdb on the reads, gives a single entry per CDR3 protein. Counted here are 64,000 or so distinct CDR3 sequences, roughly 31% occurring once; the ten biggest clones make up more than 9.5%.

The sample was PBMCs, taken before treatment. The rearrangement links TRBV5-4 to TRBJ2-5; D uncertain. This clonotype originated in a female donor with ovarian cancer. The CDR3 sequence is CASSLEQVRTETQYF. The CDR3 DNA follows: TGTGCCAGCAGCTTGGAGCAGGTGCGCACAGAGACCCAGTACTTC.